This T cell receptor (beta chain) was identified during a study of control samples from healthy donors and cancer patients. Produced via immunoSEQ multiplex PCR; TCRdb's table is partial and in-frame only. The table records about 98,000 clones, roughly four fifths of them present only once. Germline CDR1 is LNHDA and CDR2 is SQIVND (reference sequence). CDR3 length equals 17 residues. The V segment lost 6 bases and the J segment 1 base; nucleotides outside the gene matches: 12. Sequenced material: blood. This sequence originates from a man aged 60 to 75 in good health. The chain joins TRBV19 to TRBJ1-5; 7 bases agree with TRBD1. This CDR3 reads CASSSPQTGLSNQPQHF. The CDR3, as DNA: TGTGCCAGTAGCTCACCCCAGACAGGGTTAAGCAATCAGCCCCAGCATTTT.